The clone carrying this T cell receptor (beta chain) was counted many times. Its antigen is not identified. The time point is: newly diagnosed GD, antithyroid drugs for less than 3 months. RNA from PBMCs was the source of the TCR library. The data are from a study of regulatory T cells in long-lasting Graves disease. Germline CDR1 and CDR2: MNHEY and SVGEGT. This CDR3 region has 14 residues. Trimming removed 8 bases from V and 5 bases from J; junction bases left unmatched: 8. Study results and caveats: Rather than thyroid tissue, only peripheral blood underwent study.

CDR3-region Arm-PCR and iRepertoire HTBI primers produced the TCR beta libraries. TCRdb re-analysed the multiplex PCR reads in MiXCR, keeping a single row per CDR3 protein. The repertoire has hundreds of thousands of distinct CDR3 sequences, 16% of them found once; the top ten carry roughly 27%. These data also featured in a second study, about T cells in Graves' hyperthyroidism and ophthalmopathy. That paper adds: In simple terms, a model built on 13 V-J features told ophthalmopathy apart from stable hyperthyroidism.

The chain links TRBV6-2 or TRBV6-3 to TRBJ2-2; 7 bases line up with TRBD1. The sequence derives from a man aged 40-55 years with Graves disease. The specimen was peripheral blood mononuclear cells (PBMCs), collected at new diagnosis, from a patient treated with antithyroid drugs. The CDR3 region is CASQRQGRTGELFF. The CDR3 coding sequence is TGTGCCAGCCAGAGACAGGGCAGGACCGGGGAGCTGTTTTTT.